This T cell receptor beta chain was retrieved from a study of blood T cell repertoires in COVID-19 (dated by TCRdb to 2019 to 2021). As for the study more broadly: Samples covering the acute and convalescent phases of COVID-19 were provided by collaborators in the United States, Italy and Spain. Subjects who had been exposed to COVID-19, were actively infected with it, or had recovered from it provided the deeply sampled blood TCRbeta repertoires that made up the dataset. The samples were drawn from the first 160 participants of the ongoing ImmuneRACE study and from 950 to 1,500 subjects provided by 6 global collaborators. The prospective study material was composed of cDNA or gDNA derived from T cells, B-cell-depleted T cells, or PBMCs. Nearly every sample came with metadata listing a de-identified subject ID, COVID-19 status, age in years and sex. The repertoires were released in a freely available public database meant as a resource for research on the immune response to SARS-CoV-2. Where available, HLA class I and class II types were taken from metadata supplied by the sample provider and were not determined by assay-based typing. Study-wide conclusions, independent of this receptor: How much clinical and demographic metadata was included differed by source and by participant, and the metadata was provided uncurated.

In Seattle, one collaborating source enrolled patients while the infection was active and tracked those patients longitudinally over the course of disease. The collaborating institutions used their own protocols to collect whole blood in K2EDTA tubes. For TCRbeta analysis, collaborator samples were shipped as frozen whole blood, as isolated PBMCs, or as DNA extracted from either sample type. The immunoSEQ Assay, a bias-controlled multiplex PCR, was used to amplify TCRbeta CDR3 regions from genomic DNA. The authors processed their data as follows. Within the assay, amplification of reference gene primers was used to estimate how many nucleated cells each sample contained. To quantify the absolute abundance of each unique TCRbeta CDR3 rearrangement, sequence reads were collapsed and filtered. For each sample, productive Simpson clonality was calculated by taking the square root of Simpson's diversity index across productive rearrangements. TCRdb retrieved this table from immuneACCESS and kept in-frame rearrangements only. Not all clones are present; in checked studies, unresolved V genes account for under half, and no reason is known for the remainder. The D gene and trimming were derived from the DNA, and the V and J assignments and clone size from that table. The sample records more than 80,000 clones, about 79% of which are singletons. The ten biggest clones cover roughly 6% of the sample.

Inclusive of the bounding cysteine and phenylalanine, the CDR3 is 15 residues long. Only CDR3 DNA remains: 45 bases, in frame from the first base. Between the V and J ends, shortened by 5 bases and 2 bases respectively, the junction contains 14 bases. Reading the germline V gene gives CDR1 SGHAT and CDR2 FQNNGV. With respect to this clone: The antigen it binds to is not known. The record has no base qualities; no much larger clone is one base away.

This sequence was found in a man older than 75 with COVID-19, enrolled during active disease. The rearrangement joined TRBV11-2 to TRBJ2-3; no D gene is confidently identified. The sample comprised peripheral blood. The nucleotide sequence is TGTGCCAGCAGCCTCAGTGGTATTCCCACAGATACGCAGTATTTT. The encoded protein is CASSLSGIPTDTQYF.